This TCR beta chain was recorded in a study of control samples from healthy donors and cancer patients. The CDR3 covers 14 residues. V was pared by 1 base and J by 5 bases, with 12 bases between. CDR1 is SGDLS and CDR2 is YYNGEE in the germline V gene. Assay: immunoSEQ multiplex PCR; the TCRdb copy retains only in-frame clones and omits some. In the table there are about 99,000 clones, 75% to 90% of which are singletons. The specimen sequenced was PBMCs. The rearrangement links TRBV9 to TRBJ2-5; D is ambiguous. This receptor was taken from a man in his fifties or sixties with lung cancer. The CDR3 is CASSVNDHGETQYF. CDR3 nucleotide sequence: TGTGCCAGCAGCGTAAATGATCACGGGGAGACCCAGTACTTC.